This T cell receptor (beta chain) comes out of a study of sequential checkpoint blockade in melanoma. About the research overall: Both treatment sequences were followed by maintenance nivolumab.

Clones were read by immunoSEQ multiplex PCR, and TCRdb kept only the in-frame ones, dropping some. The data contain about 40,000 clones, 75% to 90% of them singletons. Treatment reported: randomized to nivolumab then ipilimumab (arm A) or the reverse (arm B). The source material was CD8+ T cells sorted from blood (inferred from file names), sampled from a patient given nivolumab and ipilimumab in sequence. This receptor was taken from a human donor with melanoma.

The CDR3 protein is CASSDRLAGGRSYNEQFF. For the CDR3, the DNA is TGTGCCAGCAGTGATAGACTAGCGGGAGGCCGCTCCTACAATGAGCAGTTCTTC. J is TRBJ2-1 and V is TRBV6-1; 13 bases are shared with TRBD2. Germline assignment: CDR1 MNHNS and CDR2 SASEGT. The V and J ends lost 3 bases and 0 bases, in that order; junction bases with no gene match: 5. There are 18 residues in the CDR3.